These 24 T cell receptor beta chains originate from one sample sequenced in a study of blood T cell repertoires in COVID-19. TCRdb's copy holds only in-frame clones and misses some; the assay was immunoSEQ multiplex PCR. This table has 15,000 to 20,000 clones, over 75% appearing once. The source material was peripheral blood. The receptors here all came from a woman aged 70-85 years with active COVID-19.

The chain is built from TRBV6-5 and TRBJ2-5; TRBD1 matches at 7 bases. The CDR3 runs to 12 residues. Germline CDR1 is MNHEY and CDR2 is SVGAGI. J was trimmed by 9 bases and V by 5 bases; bases with no gene match: 6. The CDR3 nucleotides are TGTGCCAGCAGTAACCTTGACAGGGCCCAGTACTTC. This gives the protein CASSNLDRAQYF.

The chain couples TRBV7-9 to TRBJ1-1; a possible D gene is TRBD1 (6 bases). The CDR3 spans 15 residues. Germline V gene sequence: CDR1 SEHNR, CDR2 FQNEAQ (reference sequence). V lost 5 bases and J 3 bases, leaving 16 bases between the germline ends. CDR3 nucleotides: TGTGCCAGCAGCCGGGGCTGGGGGCCAGACACTGAAGCTTTCTTT. Translating it yields CASSRGWGPDTEAFF.

CDR3 nucleotides: TGTGCCAGCAGCTCAGGGTTCCTATACACAGATACGCAGTATTTT. It yields the protein CASSSGFLYTDTQYF. The gene calls are TRBV7-2 and TRBJ2-3, with D perhaps TRBD1 (5 bases). The ends were cut back, 4 bases at V and 2 bases at J, with 13 bases in the middle. The V gene's germline CDR1 is SGHTA and CDR2 FQGNSA. The CDR3 runs 15 residues.

The chain has TRBV10-2 and TRBJ2-1, with TRBD1 matching over 7 bases. The J segment lost 4 bases and the V segment lost 5 bases, leaving 2 bases of the junction unmatched. Germline CDR1 is WSHSY and CDR2 is SAAADI. The CDR3 covers 13 residues. This CDR3 reads CASSRDSYNEQFF. CDR3 DNA sequence: TGCGCCAGCAGTCGGGACAGTTACAATGAGCAGTTCTTC.

The chain joins TRBV12-3 or TRBV12-4 to TRBJ2-1; the D gene is possibly TRBD2 (6 bases). The CDR3 is made up of 12 amino acids. V gave up 6 bases and J gave up 7 bases, with 10 bases separating them. This chain's CDR3 is CASSRLGNEQFF. In nucleotides, the CDR3 is TGTGCCAGCAGCCGACTAGGAAATGAGCAGTTCTTC.

The chain combines TRBV5-1 with TRBJ2-2, with D possibly matching TRBD1 (6 bases). With 4 bases removed from V and 5 bases from J, the gap between germline ends came to 18 bases. From germline, CDR1 is SGHRS and CDR2 YFSETQ. The CDR3 consists of 16 residues. CDR3 sequence (DNA): TGCGCCAGCAGCCCTAAAGGGACAACGAGAACCGGGGAGCTGTTTTTT. It specifies CASSPKGTTRTGELFF.

The chain employs TRBV7-8 and TRBJ1-3, with a weak D call TRBD1 (6 bases). The CDR3 spans 12 residues. From germline, CDR1 is SGHVS and CDR2 FQNEAQ. V was shortened by 11 bases and J by 3 bases, with 11 bases between the two germline ends. This CDR3 is CARGGGGNTIYF. In DNA form, the CDR3 reads TGTGCCCGAGGGGGGGGTGGAAACACCATATATTTT.

The chain links TRBV7-3 to TRBJ2-3; 10 bases align to TRBD2. Looked up from germline, CDR1 is SGHTA and CDR2 is FQGTGA. The CDR3 has 17 amino acids. With V trimmed by 3 bases and J by 1 base, 7 bases remained unmatched. This CDR3 reads CASSLSAGLAGTDTQYF. The CDR3, as DNA: TGTGCCAGCAGCTTGTCTGCCGGACTAGCGGGCACAGATACGCAGTATTTT.

This chain links TRBV2 with TRBJ2-1; 13 nucleotides match TRBD2. The CDR3 length is 18 residues. Per the germline V gene, CDR1 is SNHLY and CDR2 is FYNNEI. V lost 4 bases, J lost 12 bases, and 18 bases stayed unmatched. CDR3 bases: TGTGCCAGCAGTGGGTTTTTGGTGGGGACTAGCGGGACCTCGGGGCAGTTCTTC. Translated, it gives CASSGFLVGTSGTSGQFF. Supplemented by reference TRBV2 and TRBJ2-1, the full variable domain reads EPEVTQTPSHQVTQMGQEVILRCVPISNHLYFYWYRQILGQKVEFLVSFYNNEISEKSEIFDDQFSVERPDGSNFTLKIRSTKLEDSAMYFCASSGFLVGTSGTSGQFFGPGTRLTVL.

The chain combines TRBV5-4 with TRBJ1-1; D unclear. CDR3 size: 14 residues. V was trimmed by 0 bases and J by 1 base, leaving 7 bases between them. CDR1 and CDR2 (germline): SGHNT, YYREEE (reference sequence). The CDR3 is CASSLDGANTEAFF. The CDR3 DNA follows: TGTGCCAGCAGCTTGGATGGAGCGAACACTGAAGCTTTCTTT.

This clone occurred once. The chain employs TRBV3-1 (or the pseudogene TRBV3-2) and TRBJ2-1, with TRBD2 matching 13 bases. V dropped 1 base and J dropped 9; count of bases not matched to a gene: 6. Per germline, CDR1 LGHDT and CDR2 YNNKEL (reference sequence). The CDR3 has 16 amino acids. CDR3: CASSQGTSGRYGEQFF. The CDR3 DNA sequence: TGTGCCAGCAGCCAAGGGACTAGCGGGAGATATGGTGAGCAGTTCTTC.

This chain connects TRBV7-9 to TRBJ2-7; 7 nucleotides agree with TRBD1. CDR1 and CDR2 from the germline V gene are SEHNR and FQNEAQ (reference sequence). The CDR3 extends over 15 amino acids. Trimming at V came to 6 bases and at J to 4 bases, leaving 12 bases not matched to a gene. The CDR3, as DNA: TGTGCCAGCAGTCATACGGTCGCAGGGGGTTACGAGCAGTACTTC. Amino acid sequence: CASSHTVAGGYEQYF.

The chain employs TRBV11-2 and TRBJ2-1; 10 bases match TRBD2. The ends lost 1 base at V and 2 bases at J; junction bases unmatched: 8. This CDR3 is built from 18 residues. CDR1 is SGHAT, CDR2 FQNNGV, per germline. DNA of the CDR3: TGTGCCAGCAGCTTAGGGAGACTTCTAGCGGGGGCCTACAATGAGCAGTTCTTC. This encodes CASSLGRLLAGAYNEQFF.

The chain recombines TRBV5-8 with TRBJ2-3; TRBD1 matches 10 bases. This CDR3 is built from 16 residues. V lost 4 bases, J lost 3 bases, and 8 bases stayed unmatched. Germline V lookup: CDR1 SGHTS, CDR2 YDEGEE. CDR3 in DNA: TGTGCCAGCAGCCCCTGGGACAGGGGAGGGACAGATACGCAGTATTTT. Its translation: CASSPWDRGGTDTQYF.

This sequence joins TRBV25-1 and TRBJ1-5; D may be TRBD1 (6 bases). Germline lookup yields CDR1 MGHDK and CDR2 SYGVNS. This CDR3 comprises 15 residues. V lost 5 bases to trimming and J lost 0 bases, with 11 bases between them. Written as DNA, the CDR3 is TGTGCCAGCAGTAGGGGGGACTATAGCAATCAGCCCCAGCATTTT. Protein sequence: CASSRGDYSNQPQHF.

The V call is TRBV12-3 or TRBV12-4, the J call TRBJ2-6; D remains ambiguous. The CDR3 spans 13 residues. The V gene lost 7 bases and the J gene lost 0 bases, with 4 bases spanning the gap. The CDR3 region is CASIHSGANVLTF. The CDR3 DNA reads TGTGCCAGCATCCACTCTGGGGCCAACGTCCTGACTTTC.

The J gene is TRBJ1-5, the V gene TRBV28, with TRBD1 matching over 9 bases. V shed 5 bases and J 2 bases; nucleotides not matched to a gene: 4. Germline V gives CDR1 MDHEN, CDR2 SYDVKM. The CDR3 runs 15 residues. CDR3 in amino acids: CASSDRQGGNQPQHF. The CDR3 bases are TGTGCCAGCAGTGACAGACAGGGGGGCAATCAGCCCCAGCATTTT.

V usage is TRBV4-3 and J usage is TRBJ2-1; no clear D gene. Trimming stripped 4 bases from V and 6 bases from J, with 10 bases between. Germline CDR1 is LGHNA and CDR2 is YSLEER. The CDR3 spans 13 residues. The CDR3: CASSPRMANEQFF. The CDR3 DNA reads as TGCGCCAGCAGCCCCCGTATGGCCAATGAGCAGTTCTTC.

The J gene is TRBJ2-2, the V gene TRBV5-1; 11 bases fit TRBD2. V was pared by 4 bases and J by 6 bases, with 5 bases of the junction left unmatched. The CDR3 is 15 amino acids. The germline V gene encodes CDR1 SGHRS and CDR2 YFSETQ. CDR3 in amino acids: CASSMTSGTPGELFF. DNA for the CDR3: TGCGCCAGCAGCATGACTAGCGGGACCCCCGGGGAGCTGTTTTTT.

This clone appeared once. The chain is built from TRBV6-5 and TRBJ2-3; D not resolved. The CDR3 totals 14 residues. Germline loops: CDR1 MNHEY, CDR2 SVGAGI. The V end was cut by 11 bases, the J end by 0 bases, with 15 bases between. The CDR3 loop is CASKSTFSTDTQYF. As DNA, the CDR3 is TGTGCCTCTAAAAGCACCTTTAGCACAGATACGCAGTATTTT.

This rearrangement joins TRBV5-5 to TRBJ2-5, with a weak D call TRBD2 (7 bases). Trimming took 4 bases from V and 3 from J, leaving 13 bases between them. The CDR3 spans 14 residues. The germline V gene encodes CDR1 SGHKS and CDR2 YYEKEE (reference sequence). The CDR3 nucleotides read TGTGCCAGCAGCGGGGGGGCAGGGAAAGAGACCCAGTACTTC. Translation: CASSGGAGKETQYF.

The chain employs TRBV28 and TRBJ2-5; possible D gene TRBD1, 6 bases. Germline V gives CDR1 MDHEN, CDR2 SYDVKM. The CDR3 covers 15 residues. Trimming pared 8 bases from V and 6 bases from J, leaving 22 bases between. The CDR3 nucleotides are TGTGCCAGCGCCCCCCCCCGCGCACAGGGAAAGACCCAGTACTTC. Translation: CASAPPRAQGKTQYF.

V and J are TRBV19 and TRBJ2-1, with TRBD2 as a possible D gene (5 bases). This CDR3 region has 19 residues. Trimming took 3 bases from V and 4 from J, leaving 25 bases between them. Germline CDR1 is LNHDA and CDR2 is SQIVND (reference sequence). The CDR3 nucleotides read TGTGCCAGTAGTATGAGGGCCGGCGGTAGAAGAGAAGCATACAATGAGCAGTTCTTC. It is translated as CASSMRAGGRREAYNEQFF.

The V and J genes are TRBV6-5 and TRBJ1-4; D gene ambiguous. Germline assignment: CDR1 MNHEY and CDR2 SVGAGI. This CDR3 is built from 15 residues. Trimming left V 6 bases short and J 8 bases short, with 19 bases between. The CDR3 reads CASRQVDTSSEKLFF. CDR3 sequence (DNA): TGTGCCAGCAGGCAGGTCGACACGAGTTCAGAAAAACTGTTTTTT.